This is a list of T cell receptor beta chains from one sample in a study of CD8 T cells in Susac syndrome. TCRdb re-called the immunoSEQ multiplex PCR reads with MiXCR, one entry per CDR3 protein. The repertoire holds roughly 110,000 distinct CDR3 sequences, with about 93% as singletons. Input material: CD4+ T cells from PBMCs. Every receptor here comes from a human donor in good health. Both conserved end residues are part of each CDR3. Size tells how often a clone was seen (once, few, many) or the class of an expanded clone, and some rows leave it out.

clone size	V gene	J gene	CDR3 protein
NA	TRBV7-8	TRBJ2-1	CASRRETQGARNEQFF
NA	TRBV12-3/TRBV12-4	TRBJ2-7	CASNPGQRSDEQYF
NA	TRBV7-8	TRBJ1-2	CASSPQGANYGYTF
NA	TRBV4-2	TRBJ2-2	CASSQVPGELFF
NA	TRBV7-9	TRBJ2-2	CASSLGPGELFF
NA	TRBV12-3/TRBV12-4	TRBJ1-4	CASSLRGLNEKLFF
NA	TRBV5-1	TRBJ2-1	CASSSGLAADLPVYNEQFF
NA	TRBV7-9	TRBJ1-2	CASSPLVLSGYGYTF
NA	TRBV2	TRBJ2-2	CASSFDPGELFF
NA	TRBV30	TRBJ1-1	CAWAPQTNTEAFF
NA	TRBV28	TRBJ1-5	CASSQILVGTGGNQPQHF
NA	TRBV30	TRBJ2-3	CAWKWASGRTDTQYF
NA	TRBV12-2	TRBJ1-5	CASRSTPDFNQPQHF
NA	TRBV4-3	TRBJ2-3	CASSQGLAVAHADTQYF
NA	TRBV6-2/TRBV6-3	TRBJ2-7	CASSYARGRGSEQYF
once	TRBV29-1	TRBJ2-5	CSVVPRTGPQETQYF
NA	TRBV2	TRBJ1-3	CASSEPAGGNTIYF
NA	TRBV7-3	TRBJ2-5	CASRPTGTSQETQYF
NA	TRBV19	TRBJ1-2	CASSTQGASNYGYTF
NA	TRBV7-2	TRBJ2-7	CASSLGERTSYEQYF
NA	TRBV12-5	TRBJ1-5	CASGWGAGTGGNQPQHF
once	TRBV2	TRBJ2-7	CASKNALGTGAMEQYF
NA	TRBV7-9	TRBJ1-3	CASSLNTIYF
NA	TRBV7-9	TRBJ1-1	CASSPNRGGGLNTEAFF
once	TRBV3-1	TRBJ2-1	CASSPKTSGRSGHEQFF
NA	TRBV5-1	TRBJ2-7	CASSLDLTGSSYEQYF
NA	TRBV29-1	TRBJ1-5	CSVASGTQPQHF
NA	TRBV6-2/TRBV6-3	TRBJ1-5	CASSYIGQGAQPQHF
NA	TRBV6-6	TRBJ1-1	CASSVQGGVEAFF
NA	TRBV4-3	TRBJ2-2	CASSQDGTSGSSGELFF
NA	TRBV6-2/TRBV6-3	TRBJ2-7	CASRRGLPGEQYF
NA	TRBV6-1	TRBJ1-2	CASSEDGYYGYTF
NA	TRBV2	TRBJ2-7	CASMAETGSEQYF
NA	TRBV19	TRBJ2-7	CASSISGLYEQYF
few	TRBV24-1	TRBJ2-2	CATSDYPGTGELFF
NA	TRBV19	TRBJ2-7	CASSIAGTSAYEQYF
NA	TRBV5-4	TRBJ2-3	CASSLRVDTQYF
NA	TRBV6-5	TRBJ2-7	CATKPGQGISEQYF
NA	TRBV20-1	TRBJ2-3	CSALRGSPTDTQYF
NA	TRBV7-9	TRBJ1-1	CASRASGSDTEAFF
NA	TRBV12-3/TRBV12-4	TRBJ1-5	CASSWTGKSQPQHF
NA	TRBV20-1	TRBJ2-5	CSAIGDGIPRQTQYF
NA	TRBV19	TRBJ1-6	CASSSAGTANSPLHF
NA	TRBV4-1	TRBJ1-3	CASSHTGQGTSGNTIYF
NA	TRBV11-2	TRBJ2-3	CASSLDRGTQYF
NA	TRBV20-1	TRBJ1-2	CSASTGTGEGGYTF
NA	TRBV20-1	TRBJ2-2	CSVWTSGSAGELFF
NA	TRBV19	TRBJ2-5	CASSFPGRAETQYF
NA	TRBV5-1	TRBJ1-5	CASSLEMGNQPQHF
NA	TRBV7-3	TRBJ2-7	CASSRQTPGRRLVDEQYF
NA	TRBV7-8	TRBJ2-1	CASELAGGYNEQFF
NA	TRBV4-3	TRBJ2-1	CASSPPGGNEQFF
NA	TRBV20-1	TRBJ2-3	CSASPGLAGVRADTQYF
NA	TRBV7-9	TRBJ1-1	CASRRPESEAFF
NA	TRBV12-3/TRBV12-4	TRBJ2-5	CASSGPDRVVETQYF